Here is one T cell receptor beta chain with its context. The antigen remains undetermined. The sample comes from a study of glioma-infiltrating T cells after dendritic cell vaccination. Study-wide background: Between the early 2000s and the early 2010s, patients got autologous tumor lysate-pulsed dendritic cell vaccines. Study-level findings and limits: Survival was not directly related to TCR clonality in these patients.

Germline V gives CDR1 SGHAT, CDR2 FQNNGV. This CDR3 has 15 residues. The V segment lost 1 base and the J segment 6 bases; nucleotides outside the gene matches: 8. Time point described: after dendritic cell vaccination, including at tumor progression/relapse. The immunoSEQ assay amplified TCRB CDR3 from up to roughly 2 ug DNA. Profiling relied on immunoSEQ multiplex PCR, and the TCRdb table lists in-frame clones only, not all of them. The table has roughly 80,000 clones, around 87% seen once. V and J are TRBV11-2 and TRBJ1-2; 7 bases match TRBD1. The clonotype originates from a human donor with glioblastoma. The specimen was blood, collected after dendritic cell vaccination. CDR3 residues: CASSLGGQMTHGYTF. CDR3 DNA sequence: TGTGCCAGCAGCTTAGGGGGACAGATGACTCATGGCTACACCTTC.